A selection of T cell receptor beta chains follows, all from one sample in a study of cytomegalovirus exposure and HLA in healthy donors. Data came from immunoSEQ multiplex PCR; TCRdb stores just in-frame clones and leaves some out. The data contain 120,000 or so clones, 86% of them singletons. What was sequenced was PBMCs. These receptors all stem from a man in his forties in good health and CMV-seronegative. Both conserved end residues are part of each CDR3. The order of the fields is clone size, V gene, D gene, J gene, CDR3 DNA, CDR3 protein. D genes are given only for firm matches. The size entry is marked missing in some rows and otherwise reads once, few, many or a size class.

NA	TRBV6-5	NA	TRBJ2-1	TGTGCCAGCAGGTCCGACCCGGGGAATGAGCAGTTCTTC	CASRSDPGNEQFF
NA	TRBV28	TRBD2	TRBJ2-3	TGTGCCAGCAGTTCCCTAGCGGGGGGGACAGATACGCAGTATTTT	CASSSLAGGTDTQYF
few	TRBV5-1	NA	TRBJ2-3	TGCGCCAGCAGCTTGGTGGGGGCAACAGATACGCAGTATTTT	CASSLVGATDTQYF
NA	TRBV12-5	TRBD1	TRBJ2-3	TGTGCTAGTGGTCCAGGGGGCGCCCCAGATACGCAGTATTTT	CASGPGGAPDTQYF
NA	TRBV5-1	NA	TRBJ2-5	TGCGCCAGCTATAAAGCCTTAGGGGCGGAAGAGACCCAGTACTTC	CASYKALGAEETQYF
NA	TRBV7-6	NA	TRBJ2-7	TGTGCCAGCAGCTTAGCACAGGTAGCCTACGAGCAGTACTTC	CASSLAQVAYEQYF
NA	TRBV6-1	NA	TRBJ1-5	TGTGCCAGCAGACAAACAGGGTCGCTCAATCAGCCCCAGCATTTT	CASRQTGSLNQPQHF
NA	TRBV30	NA	TRBJ2-7	TGTGCCTGGAGTGCCACAGGCGTACCCTACGAGCAGTACTTC	CAWSATGVPYEQYF
NA	TRBV5-6	TRBD1	TRBJ1-1	TGTGCCAGCAGCATGAGAACAGGGGGCACTGAAGCTTTCTTT	CASSMRTGGTEAFF
NA	TRBV28	NA	TRBJ1-1	TGTGCCAGCAGTTCCTCCAGGCTAGCTTTCTTT	CASSSSRLAFF
NA	TRBV14	TRBD2	TRBJ2-3	TGTGCCAGCAGCCCTACACCGGGACTAGCGGGGGCAGATACGCAGTATTTT	CASSPTPGLAGADTQYF
NA	TRBV10-2	NA	TRBJ1-3	TGCGCCAGCAGTCCAACCCGGGGGTCCCGGGACACCATATATTTT	CASSPTRGSRDTIYF
NA	TRBV4-2	TRBD2	TRBJ2-7	TGTGCCAGCAGCCAAGAGGCCAGCGGGGTTACCTACGAGCAGTACTTC	CASSQEASGVTYEQYF
NA	TRBV6-1	TRBD2	TRBJ2-1	TGTGCCAGCAGTGACTTCAGCGGGGTGGGGGGCAATGAGCAGTTCTTC	CASSDFSGVGGNEQFF
NA	TRBV5-1	TRBD2	TRBJ2-1	TGCGCCAGCAGCTTTAGCGGGGGGGCCAATGAGCAGTTCTTC	CASSFSGGANEQFF
NA	TRBV5-1	NA	TRBJ2-7	TGCGCCAGCAGCTTTCCAGACAGGGAGCAGTACTTC	CASSFPDREQYF
NA	TRBV19	TRBD1	TRBJ1-5	TGTGCCAGTAGTATAGGGGGACAGGGGAATCAGCCCCAGCATTTT	CASSIGGQGNQPQHF
NA	TRBV7-2	NA	TRBJ1-1	TGTGCCAGCAGCTTGTCAGTCATGAACACTGAAGCTTTCTTT	CASSLSVMNTEAFF
NA	TRBV4-2	TRBD1	TRBJ1-1	TGTGCCAGCAGCCAGACCGGGACAGGGGCCACTGAAGCTTTCTTT	CASSQTGTGATEAFF
NA	TRBV29-1	NA	TRBJ2-5	TGCAGCGTTGAAGAACAGCAAGAGACCCAGTACTTC	CSVEEQQETQYF
NA	TRBV10-3	NA	TRBJ2-5	TGTGCCATCAGTGGGGGACGGGGGTCGGAGACCCAGTACTTC	CAISGGRGSETQYF
few	TRBV4-1	TRBD1	TRBJ2-5	TGCGCCAGCAGCCGCCCACCGGGACAGGGGGCTGAGACCCAGTACTTC	CASSRPPGQGAETQYF
NA	TRBV7-6	TRBD1	TRBJ1-2	TGTGCCAGCAGCTTATCACCCCCCGGACAGGGGAACTATGGCTACACCTTC	CASSLSPPGQGNYGYTF
NA	TRBV11-2	NA	TRBJ2-7	TGTGCCAGCACCAGAATGGGGTCGCAGGGGGGCGAGCAGTACTTC	CASTRMGSQGGEQYF
NA	TRBV6-1	NA	TRBJ1-1	TGTGCCGGAAGAAAGGGGTCTGAAGCTTTCTTT	CAGRKGSEAFF
NA	TRBV6-4	NA	TRBJ1-2	TGTGCCAGCAGTAACGGACTGGCGGCCGGCTACACCTTC	CASSNGLAAGYTF
NA	TRBV6-1	NA	TRBJ1-2	TGTGCCAGCAGTGAATCAGTGGCAGGGGCCTATGGCTACACCTTC	CASSESVAGAYGYTF
NA	TRBV2	NA	TRBJ1-1	TGTGCCAGCAGGGTCCAGGGTCTCATGAACACTGAAGCTTTCTTT	CASRVQGLMNTEAFF
NA	TRBV30	NA	TRBJ1-4	TGTGCCTGGAGTGGACTGGCAGGGCTCGGCGGAAAACTGTTTTTT	CAWSGLAGLGGKLFF
NA	TRBV4-2	NA	TRBJ1-2	TGTGCCAGCAGCCAAGACTCAAAGGAGGGCTACACCTTC	CASSQDSKEGYTF
NA	TRBV30	TRBD1	TRBJ1-2	TGTGCCTGCCAGGGGGGCAAAGTCTATGGCTACACCTTC	CACQGGKVYGYTF